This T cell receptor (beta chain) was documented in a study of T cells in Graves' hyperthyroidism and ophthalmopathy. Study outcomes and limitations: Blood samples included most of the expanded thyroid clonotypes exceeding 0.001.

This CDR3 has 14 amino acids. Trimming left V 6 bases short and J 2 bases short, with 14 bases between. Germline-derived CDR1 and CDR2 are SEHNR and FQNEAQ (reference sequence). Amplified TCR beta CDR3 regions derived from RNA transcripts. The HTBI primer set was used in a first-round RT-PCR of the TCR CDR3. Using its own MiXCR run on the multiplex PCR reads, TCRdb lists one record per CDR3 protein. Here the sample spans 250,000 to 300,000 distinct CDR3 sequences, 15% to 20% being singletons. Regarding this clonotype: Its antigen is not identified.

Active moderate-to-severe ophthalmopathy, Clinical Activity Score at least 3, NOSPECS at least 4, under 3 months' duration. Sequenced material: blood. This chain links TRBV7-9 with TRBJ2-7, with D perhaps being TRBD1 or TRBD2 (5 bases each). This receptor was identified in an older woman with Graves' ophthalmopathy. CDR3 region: CASRVGEVAYEQYF. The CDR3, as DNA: TGTGCCAGCAGGGTGGGGGAAGTGGCCTACGAGCAGTACTTC.